The entry below gives a single T cell receptor (beta chain) sequence along with its context. This sample is drawn from a study of CD8 T cells in Susac syndrome. CDR1 and CDR2 from the germline V gene are SGHRS and YFSETQ. V shed 0 bases and J shed 1 base, with 7 bases lying between them. The CDR3 contains 15 residues. An amount of RNA that ranged from roughly 0.5 to 1 ug was reverse transcribed with random hexamers. TCRdb used MiXCR to reprocess the immunoSEQ multiplex PCR reads, holding one entry per CDR3 protein. Here the sample spans roughly 200,000 distinct CDR3 sequences, about 95% being singletons. Healthy donors constituted the controls, which were matched for age and sex.

Sequences were obtained from CD4+ T cells from PBMCs. The sequence came from a human donor in good health. V gene TRBV5-1 combines with J gene TRBJ2-2; D is possibly TRBD1 (5 bases). The CDR3 sequence: CASSLATVNTGELFF. The CDR3 DNA sequence: TGCGCCAGCAGCTTGGCGACAGTGAACACCGGGGAGCTGTTTTTT.